The clone carrying this T cell receptor (beta chain) was detected only a few times. The target antigen is unknown. The investigators sampled blood at baseline, at cycle 4 day 1, and at cycle 7 day 1. Measured with immunoSEQ multiplex PCR; TCRdb has only the in-frame clones, and not every one. Of 50,000 to 65,000 clones detected, approximately 88% appear once; the ten largest clones hold under 4%. This entry comes from a study of OX40 agonist ivuxolimab in advanced cancers. Overall study context: Dose-escalation patients' cancers were hepatocellular carcinoma, melanoma, renal cell or head and neck cancer. Overall study findings and caveats: Normalized T-cell clonal expansion was also low in a subset of nonresponders.

Trimming stripped 5 bases from V and 1 base from J, with 23 bases between. The CDR3 runs to 18 residues. The V gene's germline CDR1 is LNHDA and CDR2 SQIVND (reference sequence). The TCR originated in an adult with an advanced solid tumor such as melanoma, head and neck, liver or kidney cancer. The source material was CD4+ or CD8+ T cells sorted from blood, sampled in a trial of the OX40 agonist ivuxolimab. The chain recombines TRBV19 with TRBJ1-1; D is uncertain. The CDR3 region has the DNA TGTGCCAGTAGTTTAAATATTGCCGGGATCGACCGGAACACTGAAGCTTTCTTT. Translated: CASSLNIAGIDRNTEAFF.